The T cell receptor (beta chain) described here comes from a study of blood T cell repertoires in COVID-19. At the level of the study: Acute and convalescent COVID-19 samples came from the United States, Italy and Spain. PBMCs, B-cell-depleted T cells, or T cells were the source of the cDNA or gDNA that made up the material.

Germline values: CDR1 SGHRS, CDR2 YFSETQ. V was shortened by 9 bases and J by 6 bases, with 21 bases between the two germline ends. CDR3 length equals 14 residues. In the authors' methods: The assay estimated nucleated cells by amplifying reference gene primers. The repertoire was sequenced with immunoSEQ multiplex PCR; TCRdb's copy has only in-frame clones and lacks some. V and J calls and clone size are as listed in that table; D and trimming were resolved from the DNA. The sample has around 220,000 clones; 84% are singletons. This clonotype originated in a man aged 25-45 years with active or convalescent COVID-19. Material: peripheral blood. This chain connects TRBV5-1 to TRBJ1-1; D unresolved. CDR3 in amino acids: CATSPTRGSAEAFF. The CDR3 DNA reads TGCGCCACCTCCCCGACCCGGGGTTCGGCTGAAGCTTTCTTT.